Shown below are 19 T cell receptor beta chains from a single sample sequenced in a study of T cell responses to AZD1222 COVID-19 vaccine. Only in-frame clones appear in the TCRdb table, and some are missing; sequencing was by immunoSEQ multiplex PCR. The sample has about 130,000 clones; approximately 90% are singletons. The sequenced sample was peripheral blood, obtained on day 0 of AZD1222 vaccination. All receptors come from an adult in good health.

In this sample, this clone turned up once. CDR3 DNA: TGTGCCAGCAGTTTACTGACTAGCACAGATACGCAGTATTTT. This sequence encodes CASSLLTSTDTQYF. This rearrangement joins TRBV27 to TRBJ2-3; no clear D. The V gene's germline CDR1 is MNHEY and CDR2 SMNVEV (reference sequence). Deletions cut 2 bases from V and 0 bases from J, with 6 bases between. This CDR3 is 14 amino acids long.

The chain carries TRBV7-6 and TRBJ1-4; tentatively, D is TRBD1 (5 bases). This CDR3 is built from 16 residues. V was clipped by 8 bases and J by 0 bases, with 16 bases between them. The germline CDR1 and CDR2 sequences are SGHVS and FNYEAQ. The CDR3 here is CASAGGPYATNEKLFF. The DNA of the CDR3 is TGTGCCAGCGCGGGGGGTCCCTATGCAACTAATGAAAAACTGTTTTTT.

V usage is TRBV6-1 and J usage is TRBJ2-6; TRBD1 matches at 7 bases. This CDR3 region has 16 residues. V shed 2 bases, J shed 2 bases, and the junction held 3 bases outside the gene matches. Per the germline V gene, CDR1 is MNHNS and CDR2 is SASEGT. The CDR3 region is CASSERQGTGANVLTF. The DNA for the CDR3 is TGTGCCAGCAGTGAACGACAGGGAACTGGGGCCAACGTCCTGACTTTC.

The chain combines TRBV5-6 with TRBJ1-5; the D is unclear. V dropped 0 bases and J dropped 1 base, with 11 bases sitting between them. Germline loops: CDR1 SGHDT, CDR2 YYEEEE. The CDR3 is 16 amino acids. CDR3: CASSLGLSRSNQPQHF. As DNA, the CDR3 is TGTGCCAGCAGCTTGGGACTCTCGAGGAGCAATCAGCCCCAGCATTTT. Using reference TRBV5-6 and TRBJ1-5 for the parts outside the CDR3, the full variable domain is DAGVTQSPTHLIKTRGQQVTLRCSPKSGHDTVSWYQQALGQGPQFIFQYYEEEERQRGNFPDRFSGHQFPNYSSELNVNALLLGDSALYLCASSLGLSRSNQPQHFGDGTRLSIL.

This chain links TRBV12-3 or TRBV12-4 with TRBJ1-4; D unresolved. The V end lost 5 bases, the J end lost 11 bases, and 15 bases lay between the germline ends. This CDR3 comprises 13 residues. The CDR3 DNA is TGTGCCAGCAGTGGTATGGGCCATGGGAAACTGTTTTTT. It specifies CASSGMGHGKLFF.

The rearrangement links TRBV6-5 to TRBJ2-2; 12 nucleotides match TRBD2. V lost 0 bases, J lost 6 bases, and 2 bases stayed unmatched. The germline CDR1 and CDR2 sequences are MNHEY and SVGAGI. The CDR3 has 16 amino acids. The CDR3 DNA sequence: TGTGCCAGCAGTTACTCAGCTAGCGGGGGGGCCGGGGAGCTGTTTTTT. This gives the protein CASSYSASGGAGELFF.

The chain's CDR3 is CASSGDRGYTEAFF. In nucleotides, the CDR3 is TGTGCCAGCAGCGGAGACAGGGGCTACACTGAAGCTTTCTTT. The gene calls are TRBV5-4 and TRBJ1-1, with 8 bases matching TRBD1. From germline, CDR1 is SGHNT and CDR2 YYREEE (reference sequence). Trimming cost V 4 bases and J 3 bases; bases outside gene matches: 5. This CDR3 region has 14 residues.

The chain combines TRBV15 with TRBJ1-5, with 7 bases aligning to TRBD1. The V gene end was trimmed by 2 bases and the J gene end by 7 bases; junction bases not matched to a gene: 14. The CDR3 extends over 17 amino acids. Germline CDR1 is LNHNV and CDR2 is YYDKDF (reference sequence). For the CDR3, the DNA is TGTGCCACCAGCAGAACCAAGGGATCGACAGGGCGGCAGCCCCAGCATTTT. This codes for CATSRTKGSTGRQPQHF.

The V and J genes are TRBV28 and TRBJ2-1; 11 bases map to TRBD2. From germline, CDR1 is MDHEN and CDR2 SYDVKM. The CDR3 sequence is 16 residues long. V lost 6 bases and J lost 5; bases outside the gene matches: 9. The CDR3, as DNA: TGTGCCAGCAGGCATACTAGCGGGGGCAGAAACAATGAGCAGTTCTTC. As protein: CASRHTSGGRNNEQFF.

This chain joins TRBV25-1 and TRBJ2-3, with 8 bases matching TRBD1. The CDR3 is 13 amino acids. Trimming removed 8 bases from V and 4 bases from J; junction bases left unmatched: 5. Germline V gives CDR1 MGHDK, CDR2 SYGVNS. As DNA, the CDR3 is TGTGCCAGCTATTTGACAGGGGCAGATACGCAGTATTTT. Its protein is CASYLTGADTQYF.

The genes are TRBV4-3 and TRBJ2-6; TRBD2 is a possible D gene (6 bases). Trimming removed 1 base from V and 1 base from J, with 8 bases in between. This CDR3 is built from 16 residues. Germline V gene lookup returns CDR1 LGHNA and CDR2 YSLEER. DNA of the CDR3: TGCGCCAGCAGCCAAGCGGCGGGGTCTGGGGCCAACGTCCTGACTTTC. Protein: CASSQAAGSGANVLTF.

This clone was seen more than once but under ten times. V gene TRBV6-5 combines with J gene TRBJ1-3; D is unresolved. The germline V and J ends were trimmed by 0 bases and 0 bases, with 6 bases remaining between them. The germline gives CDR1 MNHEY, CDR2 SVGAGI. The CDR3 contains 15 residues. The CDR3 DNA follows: TGTGCCAGCAGTTACTCGGGCAGCTCTGGAAACACCATATATTTT. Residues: CASSYSGSSGNTIYF.

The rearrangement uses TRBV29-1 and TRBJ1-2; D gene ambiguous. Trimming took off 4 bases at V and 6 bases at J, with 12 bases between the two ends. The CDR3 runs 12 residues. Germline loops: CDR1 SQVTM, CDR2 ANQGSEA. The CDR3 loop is CSVAIGEDGYTF. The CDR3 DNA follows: TGCAGCGTTGCAATCGGCGAGGATGGCTACACCTTC.

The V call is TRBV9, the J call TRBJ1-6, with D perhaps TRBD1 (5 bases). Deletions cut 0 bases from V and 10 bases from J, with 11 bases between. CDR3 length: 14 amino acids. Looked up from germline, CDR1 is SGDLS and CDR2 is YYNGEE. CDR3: CASSVDRTGSPLHF. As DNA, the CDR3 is TGTGCCAGCAGCGTAGATCGCACAGGATCACCCCTCCACTTT.

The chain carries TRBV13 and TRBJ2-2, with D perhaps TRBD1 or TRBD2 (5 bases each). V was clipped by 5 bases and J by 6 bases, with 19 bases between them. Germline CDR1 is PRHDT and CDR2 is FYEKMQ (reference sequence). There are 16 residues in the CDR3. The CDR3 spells CASSQRVVRDAGELFF. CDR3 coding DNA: TGTGCCAGCAGCCAACGCGTGGTCAGGGACGCCGGGGAGCTGTTTTTT.

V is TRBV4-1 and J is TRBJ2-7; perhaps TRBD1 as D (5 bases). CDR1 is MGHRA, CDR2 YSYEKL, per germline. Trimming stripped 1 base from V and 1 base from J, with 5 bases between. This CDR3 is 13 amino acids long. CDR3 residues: CASSQAGSYEQYF. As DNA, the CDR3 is TGCGCCAGCAGCCAAGCAGGGTCCTACGAGCAGTACTTC.

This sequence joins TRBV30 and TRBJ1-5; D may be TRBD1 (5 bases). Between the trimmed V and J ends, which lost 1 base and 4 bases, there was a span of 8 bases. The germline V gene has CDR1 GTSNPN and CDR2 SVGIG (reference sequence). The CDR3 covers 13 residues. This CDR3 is CAWSGRENQPQHF. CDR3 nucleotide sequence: TGTGCCTGGAGTGGCAGGGAAAATCAGCCCCAGCATTTT.

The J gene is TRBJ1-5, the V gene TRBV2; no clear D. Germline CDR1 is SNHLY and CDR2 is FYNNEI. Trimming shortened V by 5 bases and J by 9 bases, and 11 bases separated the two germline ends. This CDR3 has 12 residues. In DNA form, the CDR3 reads TGTGCCAGCAGTTCCTTGGGCGCGCCCCAGCATTTT. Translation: CASSSLGAPQHF. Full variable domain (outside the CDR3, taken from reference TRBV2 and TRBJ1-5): EPEVTQTPSHQVTQMGQEVILRCVPISNHLYFYWYRQILGQKVEFLVSFYNNEISEKSEIFDDQFSVERPDGSNFTLKIRSTKLEDSAMYFCASSSLGAPQHFGDGTRLSIL.

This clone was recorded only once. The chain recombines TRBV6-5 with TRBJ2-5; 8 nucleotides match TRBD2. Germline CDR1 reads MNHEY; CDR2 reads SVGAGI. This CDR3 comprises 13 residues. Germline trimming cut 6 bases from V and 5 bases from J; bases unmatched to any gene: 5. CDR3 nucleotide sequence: TGTGCCAGCAGAACGGGGGGGCGGGAGACCCAGTACTTC. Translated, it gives CASRTGGRETQYF.